Each of the 24 T cell receptor beta chains below was sequenced from the same sample in a study of shared clonotypes between healthy human individuals. The repertoire was sequenced with immunoSEQ multiplex PCR; TCRdb's copy has only in-frame clones and lacks some. The sample lists hundreds of thousands of clones; 90% to 96% were seen once. Sequencing was performed on naive CD4+ T cells sorted from blood. Regarding subset: CD45RA+ positively selected. These receptors originate from a woman aged 25 to 45 in good health.

This clone occurred once. V is TRBV6-5 and J is TRBJ2-1; TRBD2 matches 9 bases. Germline CDR1 reads MNHEY; CDR2 reads SVGAGI. V gave up 3 bases and J gave up 2 bases; unmatched junction bases: 2. The CDR3 covers 15 residues. The CDR3 nucleotides read TGTGCCAGCAGTTATAGCGGGAGAGCCTACAATGAGCAGTTCTTC. It is translated as CASSYSGRAYNEQFF.

The V and J genes are TRBV11-2 and TRBJ2-5; D may be TRBD2 (6 bases). In germline, CDR1 is SGHAT, CDR2 FQNNGV. V was cut by 7 bases and J by 9 bases, with 24 bases left in between. The CDR3 has 15 amino acids. The DNA for the CDR3 is TGTGCCAGCACCTATAACCCCGGGGACTCCACTCCCCAGTACTTC. Residues: CASTYNPGDSTPQYF.

This clone was observed a single time. The V and J genes are TRBV6-1 and TRBJ2-5; D not certain. The CDR3 extends over 15 amino acids. CDR1 MNHNS and CDR2 SASEGT come from the germline V gene. Trimming stripped 4 bases from V and 1 base from J, with 13 bases between. CDR3 amino acids: CASSGKSQLQETQYF. Here the CDR3 DNA reads TGTGCCAGCAGTGGGAAGTCACAGCTCCAAGAGACCCAGTACTTC.

The chain recombines TRBV27 with TRBJ2-1; TRBD1 agrees at 8 bases. CDR1 is MNHEY and CDR2 is SMNVEV in the germline V gene (reference sequence). There are 17 residues in the CDR3. The trim removed 0 bases at V and 4 bases at J, leaving 8 bases unmatched. The CDR3 coding sequence is TGTGCCAGCAGTTTATCGTATACCGGGACAGGTTACAATGAGCAGTTCTTC. Protein sequence: CASSLSYTGTGYNEQFF.

The rearrangement links TRBV5-1 to TRBJ1-2, with 7 bases fitting TRBD1. This CDR3 region has 13 residues. The germline CDR1 and CDR2 sequences are SGHRS and YFSETQ. The trim removed 4 bases at V and 4 bases at J, leaving 4 bases unmatched. The CDR3 protein is CASSDRVSYGYTF. CDR3 DNA sequence: TGCGCCAGCAGCGACAGGGTATCCTATGGCTACACCTTC.

This chain links TRBV5-1 with TRBJ1-2; D might be TRBD1 (5 bases). Trimming shortened V by 4 bases and J by 4 bases, and 17 bases separated the two germline ends. This CDR3 is built from 15 residues. The V gene's germline CDR1 is SGHRS and CDR2 YFSETQ. The CDR3 spells CASSQGTASLYGYTF. CDR3 nucleotide sequence: TGCGCCAGCAGCCAAGGGACGGCTAGCCTCTATGGCTACACCTTC.

The V call is TRBV2, the J call TRBJ1-5; D remains unclear. V gave up 6 bases and J gave up 9 bases, with 9 bases separating them. Germline CDR1 SNHLY, CDR2 FYNNEI. CDR3 length: 11 amino acids. CDR3: CASSVEGPQHF. The CDR3 coding sequence is TGTGCCAGCAGCGTCGAAGGGCCCCAGCATTTT.

The J gene is TRBJ2-7, the V gene TRBV29-1, with a tentative D call TRBD1 (7 bases). The germline V and J ends were trimmed by 2 bases and 3 bases, with 17 bases remaining between them. In germline, CDR1 is SQVTM, CDR2 ANQGSEA. The CDR3 is 15 residues long. In DNA form, the CDR3 reads TGCAGCGTTGAAAGACTAGTTCCAGGGGGCTACGAGCAGTACTTC. Amino acid sequence: CSVERLVPGGYEQYF.

The chain is built from TRBV18 and TRBJ1-2, with TRBD1 identical over 8 bases. Looked up from germline, CDR1 is KGHSH and CDR2 is LQKENI. This CDR3 contains 17 residues. The J segment lost 4 bases and the V segment lost 3 bases, leaving 13 bases of the junction unmatched. CDR3 in DNA: TGTGCCAGCTCACCGCCGGATCTCAGGACAGGGAGCTATGGCTACACCTTC. The encoded protein is CASSPPDLRTGSYGYTF.

This chain joins TRBV28 and TRBJ1-1; 7 positions match TRBD1. CDR1 is MDHEN and CDR2 is SYDVKM in the germline V gene. After removal of 4 bases from V and 0 bases from J, the junction contained 8 bases not matched to a gene. This CDR3 is 16 amino acids long. CDR3 bases: TGTGCCAGCAGTTCGACAGGGAGTATTATGAACACTGAAGCTTTCTTT. Its translation is CASSSTGSIMNTEAFF.

The chain uses TRBV4-1 and TRBJ1-2, with 8 bases identical to TRBD1. CDR3 length equals 16 residues. V shed 3 bases, J shed 4 bases, and the junction held 10 bases outside the gene matches. Germline V CDR1 and CDR2: MGHRA, YSYEKL. CDR3 loop: CASSQSTQGGPYGYTF. As DNA, the CDR3 is TGCGCCAGCAGCCAGTCTACACAGGGGGGGCCCTATGGCTACACCTTC.

V gene TRBV18 combines with J gene TRBJ1-1; tentative D call: TRBD1 (5 bases). Deletions cut 5 bases from V and 6 bases from J, with 13 bases between. CDR3 length: 13 residues. Germline CDR1 KGHSH, CDR2 LQKENI. CDR3 sequence reads: CASSIGTEAEAFF. The CDR3 bases are TGTGCCAGCTCAATCGGGACCGAAGCTGAAGCTTTCTTT.

The chain links TRBV7-9 to TRBJ2-1, with TRBD2 as a possible D gene (7 bases). V lost 8 bases and J 4 bases, leaving 12 bases between the germline ends. CDR3 size: 13 residues. Germline CDR1 and CDR2: SEHNR and FQNEAQ (reference sequence). The CDR3 region has the DNA TGTGCCAGCCAGAGGGGGGGATACAATGAGCAGTTCTTC. Translated, it gives CASQRGGYNEQFF.

The rearrangement links TRBV6-5 to TRBJ1-5, with D unresolved. V gave up 6 bases and J gave up 3 bases, with 15 bases separating them. The CDR3 runs to 15 residues. In germline, CDR1 is MNHEY, CDR2 SVGAGI. CDR3 protein: CASRATGSSNQPQHF. The CDR3 DNA reads as TGTGCCAGCAGAGCGACCGGGTCTTCCAATCAGCCCCAGCATTTT.

The chain recombines TRBV7-9 with TRBJ1-1, with D possibly matching TRBD1 (5 bases). Between the trimmed V and J ends, which lost 2 bases and 0 bases, there was a span of 7 bases. This CDR3 has 14 residues. Looked up from germline, CDR1 is SEHNR and CDR2 is FQNEAQ (reference sequence). The CDR3 DNA is TGTGCCAGCAGCTTACAGGGCTTGAACACTGAAGCTTTCTTT. Its protein is CASSLQGLNTEAFF.

The chain couples TRBV6-6 to TRBJ2-7; possibly TRBD2 for D (5 bases). Germline V CDR1 and CDR2: MNHNY, SVGAGI (reference sequence). V lost 7 bases and J 1 base, leaving 14 bases between the germline ends. The CDR3 has 14 residues. The CDR3 DNA is TGTGCCAGCAAACCGGGATTAACTTCCTACGAGCAGTACTTC. Amino acids: CASKPGLTSYEQYF.

V usage is TRBV10-3 and J usage is TRBJ1-5; perhaps TRBD1 as D (5 bases). Germline V gene sequence: CDR1 ENHRY, CDR2 SYGVKD. Between the trimmed V and J ends, which lost 8 bases and 5 bases, there was a span of 10 bases. The CDR3 has 12 amino acids. The CDR3 reads CAISGGDQPQHF. The DNA of the CDR3 is TGTGCCATCTCTGGGGGGGATCAGCCCCAGCATTTT.

The V call is TRBV28, the J call TRBJ1-1; 11 bases are shared with TRBD1. The germline V gene has CDR1 MDHEN and CDR2 SYDVKM. V dropped 5 bases and J dropped 8; count of bases not matched to a gene: 7. The CDR3 runs to 14 residues. CDR3 sequence (DNA): TGTGCCAGCAGTAAAGGACAGGGGGCTCGGGAAGCTTTCTTT. Amino acid sequence: CASSKGQGAREAFF. The full variable domain, completed using reference TRBV28 and TRBJ1-1, is DVKVTQSSRYLVKRTGEKVFLECVQDMDHENMFWYRQDPGLGLRLIYFSYDVKMKEKGDIPEGYSVSREKKERFSLILESASTNQTSMYLCASSKGQGAREAFFGQGTRLTVV.

The chain joins TRBV6-5 to TRBJ2-3; 7 bases agree with TRBD1. The trim removed 2 bases at V and 11 bases at J, leaving 16 bases unmatched. The V gene's germline CDR1 is MNHEY and CDR2 SVGAGI. The CDR3 is made up of 16 amino acids. CDR3 sequence (DNA): TGTGCCAGCAGTTACGGTACAGGGGTTTTAGGACATTGGCAGTATTTT. This encodes CASSYGTGVLGHWQYF.

The CDR3 loop is CASSLARAAQETQYF. In DNA, the CDR3 is TGTGCCAGCAGCTTAGCTCGGGCAGCACAAGAGACCCAGTACTTC. The V call is TRBV11-3, the J call TRBJ2-5; D unclear. V was clipped by 1 base and J by 2 bases, with 11 bases between them. Germline CDR1 is SGHNT and CDR2 is YENEEA. The CDR3 covers 15 residues.

V usage is TRBV28 and J usage is TRBJ1-5; 10 nucleotides match TRBD1. Per germline, CDR1 MDHEN and CDR2 SYDVKM. The CDR3 covers 17 residues. Unmatched junction bases numbered 13, after V lost 6 bases and J lost 5 bases. In DNA, the CDR3 is TGTGCCAGCAGATTTCCGGGACAGGGGAGGCGTGATCAGCCCCAGCATTTT. Its translation: CASRFPGQGRRDQPQHF.

The V and J genes are TRBV5-1 and TRBJ1-1, with 11 bases lining up with TRBD1. The CDR3 extends over 13 amino acids. Germline values: CDR1 SGHRS, CDR2 YFSETQ. V was clipped by 3 bases and J by 10 bases; unmatched bases: 5. Here the CDR3 reads CASSWTGGFGAFF. The CDR3 DNA is TGCGCCAGCAGCTGGACAGGGGGCTTCGGAGCTTTCTTT.

The V gene is TRBV6-6, the J gene TRBJ1-1; 7 nucleotides match TRBD1. CDR3 length: 15 residues. Germline values: CDR1 MNHNY, CDR2 SVGAGI (reference sequence). V gave up 7 bases and J gave up 5 bases; unmatched junction bases: 13. CDR3 nucleotide sequence: TGTGCCAGCAAGCCTGACAGGGACGTTGGAACTGAAGCTTTCTTT. Translating gives CASKPDRDVGTEAFF.

V is TRBV18 and J is TRBJ2-3; TRBD2 matches at 7 bases. The CDR3 consists of 18 residues. The J segment lost 5 bases and the V segment lost 2 bases, leaving 16 bases of the junction unmatched. The germline V gene has CDR1 KGHSH and CDR2 LQKENI. In DNA form, the CDR3 reads TGTGCCAGCTCACCAGGTCTCGGCTCTAGCGGAGTCGAAGATACGCAGTATTTT. Translated: CASSPGLGSSGVEDTQYF.